One and the same sample provided the 23 T cell receptor beta chains below, sequenced in a study of T cell repertoires in cytomegalovirus infection. TCRdb passed the reads through MiXCR, listing each CDR3 protein once. The sample consists of roughly 80,000 distinct CDR3 sequences, 35% to 50% of them appearing once. These receptors' targets are unknown. Sample: CD8+ T cells from cultured PBMCs, taken from culture after CMV antigen stimulation. These receptors came from a human donor in good health (CMV status not recorded). Some clones in this sample may be carry-over from other donors' samples.

The rearrangement uses TRBV19 and TRBJ1-2, with 9 nucleotides matching TRBD1. Trimming at V came to 2 bases and at J to 2 bases, leaving 9 bases not matched to a gene. The germline V gene has CDR1 LNHDA and CDR2 SQIVND (reference sequence). The CDR3 sequence is 17 residues long. The CDR3 coding sequence is TGTGCCAGTAGTATATTCACAGGGGGCGTAATCAACTATGGCTACACCTTC. It codes for CASSIFTGGVINYGYTF. The variable domain in full, completed from reference TRBV19 and TRBJ1-2, reads DGGITQSPKYLFRKEGQNVTLSCEQNLNHDAMYWYRQDPGQGLRLIYYSQIVNDFQKGDIAEGYSVSREKKESFPLTVTSAQKNPTAFYLCASSIFTGGVINYGYTFGSGTRLTVV.

The J gene is TRBJ2-1, the V gene TRBV7-6; possibly TRBD1 or TRBD2 for D (5 bases each). This CDR3 is 16 amino acids long. Between the trimmed V and J ends, which lost 1 base and 7 bases, there was a span of 17 bases. Germline assignment: CDR1 SGHVS and CDR2 FNYEAQ. The CDR3 here is CASSLEWGSGANEQFF. The CDR3 bases are TGTGCCAGCAGCTTAGAGTGGGGGTCCGGGGCGAATGAGCAGTTCTTC.

The rearrangement uses TRBV28 and TRBJ2-1, with D perhaps matching TRBD2 (5 bases). Germline-derived CDR1 and CDR2 are MDHEN and SYDVKM. CDR3 size: 14 residues. Between the trimmed V and J ends, which lost 3 bases and 7 bases, there was a span of 13 bases. The CDR3 loop reads CASSFQLGQNEQFF. CDR3 in DNA: TGTGCCAGCAGTTTCCAACTAGGTCAGAATGAGCAGTTCTTC.

As to this clonotype: Relative to the germline gene, one junction end is altered; a read error may explain this. The chain links TRBV19 to TRBJ1-2; perhaps TRBD1 as D (5 bases). The length of the CDR3 is 8 residues. CDR1 and CDR2 (germline): LNHDA, SQIVND (reference sequence). The CDR3 region has the DNA TGTGCCAGTTCTGGGGGGAACTTC. Encoded protein: CASSGGNF.

This clonotype was observed a few times. The genes are TRBV7-9 and TRBJ1-1; no firm D call. This CDR3 spans 12 amino acids. V dropped 5 bases and J dropped 6 bases, with 10 bases sitting between them. Looked up from germline, CDR1 is SEHNR and CDR2 is FQNEAQ (reference sequence). Here the CDR3 DNA reads TGTGCCAGCAGCCCCGGGGTCTCTGAAGCTTTCTTT. Translation: CASSPGVSEAFF.

The rearrangement joins TRBV5-5 to TRBJ1-1; 10 bases are shared with TRBD1. The CDR3 is 15 residues long. From germline, CDR1 is SGHKS and CDR2 YYEKEE (reference sequence). J was trimmed by 2 bases and V by 4 bases; bases with no gene match: 5. The CDR3 loop is CASSPRDRGNTEAFF. As DNA, the CDR3 is TGTGCCAGCAGCCCCCGGGACAGGGGAAACACTGAAGCTTTCTTT.

This chain links TRBV7-6 with TRBJ1-5; tentative D call: TRBD1 (6 bases). Germline V lookup: CDR1 SGHVS, CDR2 FNYEAQ. The V end lost 1 base, the J end lost 4 bases, and 17 bases lay between the germline ends. CDR3 size: 17 residues. The CDR3 DNA reads as TGTGCCAGCAGCTTAGGCCAGGGGAGCGGGGCTAATCAGCCCCAGCATTTT. Amino acids: CASSLGQGSGANQPQHF.

The V and J genes are TRBV4-1 and TRBJ1-1; D is unclear. The CDR3 sequence is 15 residues long. Germline V CDR1 and CDR2: MGHRA, YSYEKL. V was pared by 4 bases and J by 0 bases, with 12 bases between. CDR3 amino acids: CASSRPDGMNTEAFF. The CDR3 region has the DNA TGCGCCAGCAGCCGTCCGGACGGTATGAACACTGAAGCTTTCTTT.

This rearrangement joins TRBV5-1 to TRBJ2-1; D not resolved. Germline values: CDR1 SGHRS, CDR2 YFSETQ. The length of the CDR3 is 12 residues. Trimming shortened V by 5 bases and J by 7 bases, and 10 bases separated the two germline ends. The CDR3 reads CASRDEYNEQFF. The CDR3 DNA reads TGCGCCAGCAGGGATGAGTATAATGAGCAGTTCTTC.

In its sample, this clonotype was seen many times. The chain is built from TRBV4-1 and TRBJ1-1; D not resolved. This CDR3 contains 14 residues. The V end was cut by 2 bases, the J end by 0 bases, with 7 bases between. Germline V gives CDR1 MGHRA, CDR2 YSYEKL. In DNA form, the CDR3 reads TGCGCCAGCAGCCAAACTGTCATGAACACTGAAGCTTTCTTT. It yields the protein CASSQTVMNTEAFF.

V usage is TRBV7-9 and J usage is TRBJ1-2; 9 nucleotides line up with TRBD1. CDR3 length: 14 residues. V lost 4 bases to trimming and J lost 6 bases; unmatched junction nucleotides: 6. Germline values: CDR1 SEHNR, CDR2 FQNEAQ (reference sequence). The CDR3 DNA reads as TGTGCCAGCAGCTCCGGACAGGGGTACGATGGCTACACCTTC. Translating gives CASSSGQGYDGYTF.

The rearrangement uses TRBV6-5 and TRBJ1-5; D unclear. V was cut by 4 bases and J by 0 bases, with 4 bases left in between. Germline V gene lookup returns CDR1 MNHEY and CDR2 SVGAGI. The CDR3 is 13 residues long. DNA for the CDR3: TGTGCCAGCAGTTTTGATAGCAATCAGCCCCAGCATTTT. Its protein product is CASSFDSNQPQHF.

The chain combines TRBV2 with TRBJ1-5; maybe TRBD1 (5 bases). Germline V lookup: CDR1 SNHLY, CDR2 FYNNEI. The CDR3 sequence is 15 residues long. V was shortened by 5 bases and J by 0 bases, with 11 bases between the two germline ends. The CDR3 is CASSPGRNSNQPQHF. CDR3 sequence (DNA): TGTGCCAGCAGTCCGGGACGGAATAGCAATCAGCCCCAGCATTTT. Looking up the rest from reference TRBV2 and TRBJ1-5 gives the full variable domain: EPEVTQTPSHQVTQMGQEVILRCVPISNHLYFYWYRQILGQKVEFLVSFYNNEISEKSEIFDDQFSVERPDGSNFTLKIRSTKLEDSAMYFCASSPGRNSNQPQHFGDGTRLSIL.

V is TRBV4-3 and J is TRBJ1-1; unclear D gene. The V end was cut by 2 bases, the J end by 0 bases, with 7 bases between. The germline V gene has CDR1 LGHNA and CDR2 YSLEER. CDR3 length: 14 amino acids. Here the CDR3 DNA reads TGCGCCAGCAGCCAACTTGTTATGAACACTGAAGCTTTCTTT. Its translation: CASSQLVMNTEAFF.

The J gene is TRBJ2-4, the V gene TRBV11-2; 10 positions agree with TRBD1. The CDR3 consists of 14 residues. Germline V lookup: CDR1 SGHAT, CDR2 FQNNGV. Losses at the gene ends were 5 bases for V and 9 bases for J; bases not matched to a gene: 7. The DNA for the CDR3 is TGTGCCAGCAGCCTAGGACAGGGGGTCGGCATTCAGTACTTC. It encodes CASSLGQGVGIQYF.

The chain uses TRBV29-1 and TRBJ1-2; 10 bases are a match to TRBD1. Germline CDR1 is SQVTM and CDR2 is ANQGSEA. With V trimmed by 7 bases and J by 4 bases, 15 bases remained unmatched. This CDR3 has 16 residues. CDR3 amino acids: CSDLGQGSYTGYGYTF. The CDR3 DNA sequence: TGCAGCGACCTGGGACAGGGGAGTTATACGGGCTATGGCTACACCTTC.

This clonotype was counted between two and nine times. The CDR3 is CASSFDPGSLAGGQFDEQFF. For the CDR3, the DNA is TGTGCCAGCAGTTTTGACCCTGGGAGCTTAGCGGGGGGGCAATTCGATGAGCAGTTCTTC. This chain uses TRBV5-4 with TRBJ2-1, with TRBD2 identical over 11 bases. Trimming cost V 5 bases and J 8 bases; bases outside gene matches: 24. Germline V gene data show CDR1 as SGHNT and CDR2 as YYREEE (reference sequence). CDR3 length equals 20 residues.

As DNA, the CDR3 is TGTGCCAGCTCCCCCGCACTAGCCGGGTACAATGAGCAGTTCTTC. This translates into CASSPALAGYNEQFF. J is TRBJ2-1 and V is TRBV7-4, with a possible D match to TRBD2 (6 bases). The CDR3 is 15 amino acids. V was pared by 8 bases and J by 4 bases, with 18 bases between. The germline CDR1 and CDR2 sequences are SGHVT and SQSDAQ.

This clonotype occurred many times. The CDR3 sequence: CASSPAGEETQYF. The CDR3 DNA is TGTGCCAGCAGCCCGGCCGGGGAGGAGACCCAGTACTTC. The gene calls are TRBV7-9 and TRBJ2-5; D perhaps matches TRBD2 (5 bases). The V gene lost 5 bases and the J gene lost 5 bases, with 12 bases spanning the gap. The CDR3 has 13 amino acids. The germline gives CDR1 SEHNR, CDR2 FQNEAQ (reference sequence).

This clonotype was observed once. CDR3 bases: TGCGCCAGCAGCCATCCCACCGGAGAGAGCGGGGGACCCACAGATACGCAGTATTTT. It is translated as CASSHPTGESGGPTDTQYF. This chain uses TRBV4-1 with TRBJ2-3; the match to TRBD2 covers 8 bases. Germline lookup yields CDR1 MGHRA and CDR2 YSYEKL. CDR3 length: 19 amino acids. J was trimmed by 2 bases and V by 3 bases; bases with no gene match: 16.

The chain carries TRBV2 and TRBJ2-5, with 10 bases that match TRBD2. The J segment lost 3 bases and the V segment lost 7 bases, leaving 14 bases of the junction unmatched. The germline CDR1 and CDR2 sequences are SNHLY and FYNNEI. There are 17 residues in the CDR3. CDR3 residues: CASTERIAGGEEETQYF. The CDR3 nucleotides read TGTGCCAGCACCGAACGCATAGCGGGGGGCGAGGAAGAGACCCAGTACTTC.

CDR3 protein: CASSEWRSYYEQYF. The CDR3 coding sequence is TGTGCCAGCAGTGAGTGGCGGAGTTACTACGAGCAGTACTTC. This rearrangement joins TRBV6-1 to TRBJ2-7; D unresolved. The germline V gene has CDR1 MNHNS and CDR2 SASEGT. The ends were cut back, 3 bases at V and 3 bases at J, with 12 bases in the middle. The CDR3 runs 14 residues.

The gene calls are TRBV18 and TRBJ2-7, with TRBD1 matching 8 bases. Germline CDR1 KGHSH, CDR2 LQKENI. This CDR3 is built from 15 residues. The ends lost 2 bases at V and 9 bases at J; junction bases unmatched: 12. Here the CDR3 DNA reads TGTGCCAGCTCACCAGGACAGGGAGACCATATCGGGCAGTACTTC. This translates into CASSPGQGDHIGQYF.